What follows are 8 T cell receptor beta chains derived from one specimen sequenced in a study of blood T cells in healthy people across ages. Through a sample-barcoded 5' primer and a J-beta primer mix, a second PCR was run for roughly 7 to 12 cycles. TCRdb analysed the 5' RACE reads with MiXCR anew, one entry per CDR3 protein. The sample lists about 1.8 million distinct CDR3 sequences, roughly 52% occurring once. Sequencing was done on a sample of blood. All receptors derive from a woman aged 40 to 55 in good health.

For the CDR3, the DNA is TGCAGTGCCCCTGTAGGGCGGGACCAAGAGACCCAGTACTTC. Encoded protein: CSAPVGRDQETQYF. The chain is built from TRBV20-1 and TRBJ2-5; D is possibly TRBD2 (5 bases). Trimming left V 6 bases short and J 0 bases short, with 14 bases between. In germline, CDR1 is DFQATT, CDR2 SNEGSKA (reference sequence). The CDR3 sequence is 14 residues long.

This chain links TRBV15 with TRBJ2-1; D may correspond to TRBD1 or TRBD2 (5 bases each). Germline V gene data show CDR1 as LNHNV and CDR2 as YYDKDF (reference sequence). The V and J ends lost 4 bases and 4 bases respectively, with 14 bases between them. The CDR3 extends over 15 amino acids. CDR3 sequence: CATSIDGAAYNEQFF. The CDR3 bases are TGTGCCACCAGCATCGACGGGGCGGCATACAATGAGCAGTTCTTC.

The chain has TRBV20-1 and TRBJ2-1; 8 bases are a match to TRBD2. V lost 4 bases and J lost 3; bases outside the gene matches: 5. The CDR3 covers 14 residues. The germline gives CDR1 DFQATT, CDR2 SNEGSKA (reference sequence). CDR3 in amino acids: CSANGGALYNEQFF. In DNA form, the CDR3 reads TGCAGTGCTAACGGGGGGGCCCTCTACAATGAGCAGTTCTTC.

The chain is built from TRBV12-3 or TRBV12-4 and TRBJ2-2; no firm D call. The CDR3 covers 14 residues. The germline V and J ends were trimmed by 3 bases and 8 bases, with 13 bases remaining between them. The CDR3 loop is CASSFENVRGELFF. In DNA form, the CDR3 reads TGTGCCAGCAGTTTTGAGAACGTCCGAGGGGAGCTGTTTTTT.

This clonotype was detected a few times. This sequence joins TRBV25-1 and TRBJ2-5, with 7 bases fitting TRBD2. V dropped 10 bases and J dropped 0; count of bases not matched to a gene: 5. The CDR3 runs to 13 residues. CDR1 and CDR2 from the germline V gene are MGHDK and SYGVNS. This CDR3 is CATRAGYQETQYF. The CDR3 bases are TGTGCCACCCGAGCGGGGTACCAAGAGACCCAGTACTTC.

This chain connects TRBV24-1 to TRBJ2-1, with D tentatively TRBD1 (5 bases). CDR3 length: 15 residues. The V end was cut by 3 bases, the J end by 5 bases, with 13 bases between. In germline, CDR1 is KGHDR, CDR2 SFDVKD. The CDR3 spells CATSDPGWKDNEQFF. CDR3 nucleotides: TGTGCCACCAGTGATCCAGGGTGGAAGGACAATGAGCAGTTCTTC.

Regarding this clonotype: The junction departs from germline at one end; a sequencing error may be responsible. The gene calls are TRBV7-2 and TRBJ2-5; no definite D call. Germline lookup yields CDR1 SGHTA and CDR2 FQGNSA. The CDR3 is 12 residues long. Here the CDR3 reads CAGSLVAPTQYF. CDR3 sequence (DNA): TGTGCCGGCAGCTTAGTGGCCCCTACCCAGTACTTC. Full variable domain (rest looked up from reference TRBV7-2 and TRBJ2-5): GAGVSQSPSNKVTEKGKDVELRCDPISGHTALYWYRQSLGQGLEFLIYFQGNSAPDKSGLPSDRFSAERTGGSVSTLTIQRTQQEDSAVYLCAGSLVAPTQYFGPGTRLLVL.

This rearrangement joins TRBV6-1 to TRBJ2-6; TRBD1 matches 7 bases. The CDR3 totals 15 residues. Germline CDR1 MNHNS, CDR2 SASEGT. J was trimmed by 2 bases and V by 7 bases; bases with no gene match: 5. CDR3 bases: TGTGCCAGCATGATCGACAGGGCTGGGGCCAACGTCCTGACTTTC. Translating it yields CASMIDRAGANVLTF.